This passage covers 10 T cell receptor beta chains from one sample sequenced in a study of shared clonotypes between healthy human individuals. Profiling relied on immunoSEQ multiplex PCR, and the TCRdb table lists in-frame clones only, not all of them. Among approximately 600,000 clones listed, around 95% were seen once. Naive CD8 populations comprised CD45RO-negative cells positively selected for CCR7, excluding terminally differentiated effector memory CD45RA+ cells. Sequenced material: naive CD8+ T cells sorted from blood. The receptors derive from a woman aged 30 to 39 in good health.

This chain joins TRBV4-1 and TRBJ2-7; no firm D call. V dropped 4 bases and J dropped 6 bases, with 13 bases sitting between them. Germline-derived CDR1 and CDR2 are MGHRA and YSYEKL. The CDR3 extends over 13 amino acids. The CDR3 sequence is CASSLGTLVEQYF. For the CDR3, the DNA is TGCGCCAGCAGCCTAGGTACGCTAGTCGAGCAGTACTTC.

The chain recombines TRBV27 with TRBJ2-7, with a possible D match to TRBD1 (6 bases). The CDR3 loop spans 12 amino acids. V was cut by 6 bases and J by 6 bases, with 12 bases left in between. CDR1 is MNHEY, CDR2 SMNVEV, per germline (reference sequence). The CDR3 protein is CASSSGVGEQYF. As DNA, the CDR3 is TGTGCCAGCAGCTCAGGGGTTGGCGAGCAGTACTTC.

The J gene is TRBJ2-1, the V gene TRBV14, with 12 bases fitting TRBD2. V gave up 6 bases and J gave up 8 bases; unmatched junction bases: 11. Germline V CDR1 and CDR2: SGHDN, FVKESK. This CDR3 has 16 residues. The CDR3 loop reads CASSQLLAGGQDEQFF. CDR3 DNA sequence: TGTGCCAGCAGTCAGCTCCTAGCGGGAGGGCAGGATGAGCAGTTCTTC.

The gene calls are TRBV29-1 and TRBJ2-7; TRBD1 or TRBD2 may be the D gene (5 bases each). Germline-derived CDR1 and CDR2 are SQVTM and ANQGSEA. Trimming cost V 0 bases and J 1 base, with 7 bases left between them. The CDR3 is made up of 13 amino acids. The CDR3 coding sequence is TGCAGCGTTGAAGAAGAGGGGTCCTACGAGCAGTACTTC. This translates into CSVEEEGSYEQYF.

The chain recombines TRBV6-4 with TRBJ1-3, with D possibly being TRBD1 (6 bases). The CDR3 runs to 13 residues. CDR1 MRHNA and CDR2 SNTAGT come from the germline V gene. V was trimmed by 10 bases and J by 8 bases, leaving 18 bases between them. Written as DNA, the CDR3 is TGTGCCAATACCACAGGGCCGGAGGACACCATATATTTT. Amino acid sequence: CANTTGPEDTIYF.

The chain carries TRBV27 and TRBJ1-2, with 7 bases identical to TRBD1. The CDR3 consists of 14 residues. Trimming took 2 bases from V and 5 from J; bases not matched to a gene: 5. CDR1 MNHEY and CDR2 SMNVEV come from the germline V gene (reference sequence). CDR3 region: CASSLAGGHYGYTF. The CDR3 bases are TGTGCCAGCAGTTTAGCAGGGGGACATTATGGCTACACCTTC.

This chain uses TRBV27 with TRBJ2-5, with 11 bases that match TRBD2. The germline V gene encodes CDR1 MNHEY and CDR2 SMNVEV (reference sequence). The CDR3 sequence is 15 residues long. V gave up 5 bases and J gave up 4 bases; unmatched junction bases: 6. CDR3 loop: CASSPQGLAAETQYF. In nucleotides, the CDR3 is TGTGCCAGCAGTCCCCAGGGACTAGCGGCAGAGACCCAGTACTTC.

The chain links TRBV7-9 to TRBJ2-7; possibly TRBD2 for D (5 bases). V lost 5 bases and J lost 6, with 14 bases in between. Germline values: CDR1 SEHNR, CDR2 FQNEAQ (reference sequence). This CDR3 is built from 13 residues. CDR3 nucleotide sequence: TGTGCCAGCAGCGTTGCCGGAGGAGGCGAGCAGTACTTC. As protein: CASSVAGGGEQYF.

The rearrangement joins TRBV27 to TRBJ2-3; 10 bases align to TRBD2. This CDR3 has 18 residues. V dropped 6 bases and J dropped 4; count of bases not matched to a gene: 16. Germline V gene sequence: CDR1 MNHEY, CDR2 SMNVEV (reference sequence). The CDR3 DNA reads TGTGCCAGCAGATTACGGCTAGCGGGAGAAACAGCGCCAGATACGCAGTATTTT. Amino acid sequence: CASRLRLAGETAPDTQYF.

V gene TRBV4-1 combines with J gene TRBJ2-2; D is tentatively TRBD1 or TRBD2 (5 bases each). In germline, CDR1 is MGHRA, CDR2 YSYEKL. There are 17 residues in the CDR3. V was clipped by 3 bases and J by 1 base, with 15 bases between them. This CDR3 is CASSQDRTQGNTGELFF. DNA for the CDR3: TGCGCCAGCAGCCAGGACCGGACTCAGGGGAACACCGGGGAGCTGTTTTTT.